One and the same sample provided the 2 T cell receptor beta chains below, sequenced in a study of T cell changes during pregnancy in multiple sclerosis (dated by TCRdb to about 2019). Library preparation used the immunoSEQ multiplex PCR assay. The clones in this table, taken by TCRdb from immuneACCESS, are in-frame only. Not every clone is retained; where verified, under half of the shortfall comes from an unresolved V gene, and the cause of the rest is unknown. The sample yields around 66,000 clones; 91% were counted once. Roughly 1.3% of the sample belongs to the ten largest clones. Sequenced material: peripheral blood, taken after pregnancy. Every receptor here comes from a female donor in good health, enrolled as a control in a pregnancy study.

CDR3 DNA sequence: TGTGCCAGCAGCATCCCTACCTCTGGGGCCAACGTCCTGACTTTC. Translated, it gives CASSIPTSGANVLTF. The chain uses TRBV6-5 and TRBJ2-6; the D is unclear. CDR1 and CDR2 (germline): MNHEY, SVGAGI. This CDR3 comprises 15 residues. V lost 6 bases and J 0 bases, leaving 9 bases between the germline ends.

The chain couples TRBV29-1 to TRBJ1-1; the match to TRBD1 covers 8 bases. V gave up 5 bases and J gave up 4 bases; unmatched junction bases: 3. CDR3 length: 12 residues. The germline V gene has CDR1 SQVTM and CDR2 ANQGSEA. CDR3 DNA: TGCAGCGTTCAGGGGGCGGTCACTGAAGCTTTCTTT. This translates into CSVQGAVTEAFF. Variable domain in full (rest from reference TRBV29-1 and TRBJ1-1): SAVISQKPSRDICQRGTSLTIQCQVDSQVTMMFWYRQQPGQSLTLIATANQGSEATYESGFVIDKFPISRPNLTFSTLTVSNMSPEDSSIYLCSVQGAVTEAFFGQGTRLTVV.